A single sample gave rise to the 23 T cell receptor beta chains below, sequenced in a study of cytomegalovirus exposure and HLA in healthy donors. PCR employed 60 Vbeta and 13 Jbeta primers. Libraries were prepared by immunoSEQ multiplex PCR; TCRdb keeps only in-frame clonotypes and omits some of them. The sample has approximately 140,000 clones, 78% seen once. Specimen: PBMCs. The receptors derive from a woman in her late teens or twenties in good health and CMV-seronegative.

V usage is TRBV6-6 and J usage is TRBJ1-4; the D gene is possibly TRBD1 (5 bases). Germline CDR1 MNHNY, CDR2 SVGAGI (reference sequence). Trimming left V 0 bases short and J 8 bases short, with 13 bases between. The CDR3 consists of 15 residues. The CDR3 sequence: CASSYSAQGFEKLFF. In DNA form, the CDR3 reads TGTGCCAGCAGTTACTCGGCCCAGGGATTCGAAAAACTGTTTTTT.

The chain links TRBV30 to TRBJ1-6; D unclear. The V and J ends lost 4 bases and 11 bases respectively, with 18 bases between them. From germline, CDR1 is GTSNPN and CDR2 SVGIG (reference sequence). The CDR3 is 14 amino acids. The CDR3 spells CAWTGGQSGAPLHF. DNA of the CDR3: TGTGCCTGGACTGGTGGGCAGTCCGGGGCACCCCTCCACTTT.

This clone was picked up one time. The chain is built from TRBV5-1 and TRBJ2-6; D possibly corresponds to TRBD2 (5 bases). This CDR3 has 15 amino acids. V was trimmed by 4 bases and J by 1 base, leaving 9 bases between them. From germline, CDR1 is SGHRS and CDR2 YFSETQ. The CDR3 protein is CASSDLASGANVLTF. The CDR3, as DNA: TGCGCCAGCAGCGACCTAGCATCTGGGGCCAACGTCCTGACTTTC.

The chain carries TRBV2 and TRBJ2-7; D perhaps matches TRBD1 (5 bases). In germline, CDR1 is SNHLY, CDR2 FYNNEI. CDR3 length equals 15 residues. Trimming removed 4 bases at V and 2 bases at J, with 15 bases between. The CDR3 here is CASSGSREGTYEQYF. Written as DNA, the CDR3 is TGTGCCAGCAGTGGAAGCAGGGAAGGAACCTACGAGCAGTACTTC.

The chain combines TRBV19 with TRBJ1-1, with 8 bases that match TRBD1. CDR1 is LNHDA, CDR2 SQIVND, per germline (reference sequence). J lost 2 bases, V lost 7 bases, and 9 bases had no gene match. The CDR3 has 15 amino acids. DNA for the CDR3: TGTGCCAGTACCATGAGGGGGACAGGAAACACTGAAGCTTTCTTT. This sequence encodes CASTMRGTGNTEAFF.

The chain combines TRBV7-9 with TRBJ1-4, with D unresolved. V lost 1 base, J lost 5 bases, and 8 bases lay in between. The germline CDR1 and CDR2 sequences are SEHNR and FQNEAQ (reference sequence). CDR3 size: 14 residues. CDR3 residues: CASSLGGVNEKLFF. The CDR3 nucleotides read TGTGCCAGCAGCTTAGGCGGAGTCAATGAAAAACTGTTTTTT.

The rearrangement uses TRBV7-6 and TRBJ2-3; D may be TRBD2 (6 bases). Between the trimmed V and J ends, which lost 3 bases and 4 bases, there was a span of 11 bases. This CDR3 contains 14 residues. Germline CDR1 is SGHVS and CDR2 is FNYEAQ. CDR3 bases: TGTGCCAGCAGCTTGGCGGGGAGGCCAGATACGCAGTATTTT. Protein sequence: CASSLAGRPDTQYF.

V usage is TRBV2 and J usage is TRBJ1-5; D call uncertain. Germline CDR1 is SNHLY and CDR2 is FYNNEI. Trimming cost V 1 base and J 7 bases, with 11 bases left between them. The CDR3 spans 14 residues. This chain's CDR3 is CASSEGRDNQPQHF. In nucleotides, the CDR3 is TGTGCCAGCAGTGAAGGTCGAGACAACCAGCCCCAGCATTTT.

The gene calls are TRBV30 and TRBJ1-1; no clear D gene. The ends were cut back, 0 bases at V and 1 base at J, with 9 bases in the middle. Germline-derived CDR1 and CDR2 are GTSNPN and SVGIG (reference sequence). The CDR3 is 14 residues long. The CDR3 region is CAWSVGAENTEAFF. The CDR3 region has the DNA TGTGCCTGGAGTGTCGGTGCGGAGAACACTGAAGCTTTCTTT.

The chain couples TRBV5-1 to TRBJ1-1; D possibly corresponds to TRBD1 (5 bases). The CDR3 totals 15 residues. Looked up from germline, CDR1 is SGHRS and CDR2 is YFSETQ. Trimming shortened V by 1 base and J by 5 bases, and 15 bases separated the two germline ends. DNA of the CDR3: TGCGCCAGCAGCTTGAACACGCAGGGAGGGACTGAAGCTTTCTTT. Encoded protein: CASSLNTQGGTEAFF.

This clone was seen a handful of times. The genes are TRBV29-1 and TRBJ2-7; a weak D match, TRBD1 (5 bases). The CDR3 has 13 amino acids. CDR1 is SQVTM, CDR2 ANQGSEA, per germline. With 3 bases removed from V and 1 base from J, the gap between germline ends came to 10 bases. The CDR3, as DNA: TGCAGCGTTGAGGGCAGGACATCCTACGAGCAGTACTTC. Translated: CSVEGRTSYEQYF.

This clone was seen a few times. The chain joins TRBV5-5 to TRBJ2-7, with 10 bases matching TRBD2. Germline-derived CDR1 and CDR2 are SGHKS and YYEKEE (reference sequence). The ends lost 0 bases at V and 2 bases at J; junction bases unmatched: 8. This CDR3 comprises 17 residues. In DNA form, the CDR3 reads TGTGCCAGCAGCTTGGGGACTAGCGGAAAAGGAACCTACGAGCAGTACTTC. It yields the protein CASSLGTSGKGTYEQYF.

The rearrangement joins TRBV4-1 to TRBJ1-5, with 11 nucleotides matching TRBD1. Losses at the gene ends were 3 bases for V and 4 bases for J; bases not matched to a gene: 17. The germline V gene encodes CDR1 MGHRA and CDR2 YSYEKL. The CDR3 contains 20 residues. The CDR3 reads CASSHIFTGTGGRRNQPQHF. CDR3 bases: TGCGCCAGCAGCCACATATTCACCGGGACAGGGGGACGCCGGAATCAGCCCCAGCATTTT.

In this sample, this clone turned up once. V and J are TRBV27 and TRBJ2-7; TRBD2 is a possible D gene (6 bases). The germline V and J ends were trimmed by 1 base and 1 base, with 11 bases remaining between them. Per the germline V gene, CDR1 is MNHEY and CDR2 is SMNVEV (reference sequence). This CDR3 region has 15 residues. The CDR3 region has the DNA TGTGCCAGCAGTTTATTGTCAGGGAGGTCCTACGAGCAGTACTTC. Translation gives CASSLLSGRSYEQYF.

This clone has only one observation. CDR3 coding DNA: TGTGCCAGCAGTCCCCTAGCGGGAGGCCCAGATACGCAGTATTTT. It encodes CASSPLAGGPDTQYF. V and J are TRBV7-9 and TRBJ2-3, with 11 nucleotides matching TRBD2. Germline V CDR1 and CDR2: SEHNR, FQNEAQ (reference sequence). There are 15 residues in the CDR3. The V gene end was trimmed by 6 bases and the J gene end by 4 bases; junction bases not matched to a gene: 6.

This clone was seen just once. This chain uses TRBV21-1 with TRBJ2-1; the D call in the table, TRBD2, was not verified against the DNA. TRBV21-1 is a pseudogene locus. CDR3 length equals 16 residues. CDR3 sequence reads: CASSNGASGRAPEQFF. The CDR3, as DNA: TGTGCCAGCAGCAACGGGGCTAGCGGGAGGGCCCCTGAGCAGTTCTTC.

J is TRBJ2-7 and V is TRBV5-4, with 10 nucleotides matching TRBD2. This CDR3 region has 15 residues. The V segment lost 0 bases and the J segment 4 bases; nucleotides outside the gene matches: 4. Germline V CDR1 and CDR2: SGHNT, YYREEE (reference sequence). In nucleotides, the CDR3 is TGTGCCAGCAGCTTGGGAGGAGCGGGAGGGTACGAGCAGTACTTC. This encodes CASSLGGAGGYEQYF.

This clone was seen more than once but under ten times. The V and J genes are TRBV6-1 and TRBJ2-2; 8 bases are shared with TRBD1. CDR1 and CDR2 from the germline V gene are MNHNS and SASEGT. Trimming cost V 8 bases and J 2 bases; bases outside gene matches: 1. The CDR3 has 13 amino acids. CDR3 nucleotides: TGTGCCAGCGACAGGGGAAACACCGGGGAGCTGTTTTTT. Translating it yields CASDRGNTGELFF.

V usage is TRBV7-6 and J usage is TRBJ1-1; D is ambiguous. V lost 5 bases to trimming and J lost 1 base, with 8 bases between them. The CDR3 has 13 residues. CDR1 is SGHVS and CDR2 is FNYEAQ in the germline V gene. In DNA form, the CDR3 reads TGTGCCAGCAGCCGAGAGAGGAACACTGAAGCTTTCTTT. It translates to CASSRERNTEAFF.

This chain connects TRBV6-1 to TRBJ1-4, with 8 bases lining up with TRBD1. The CDR3 loop spans 14 amino acids. V was clipped by 5 bases and J by 2 bases; unmatched bases: 1. The germline gives CDR1 MNHNS, CDR2 SASEGT. The CDR3 reads CASSWDRTNEKLFF. The CDR3 DNA is TGTGCCAGCAGTTGGGACAGGACTAATGAAAAACTGTTTTTT.

The table lists this clone with a few counts. The chain links TRBV6-5 to TRBJ1-1, with no clear D. From germline, CDR1 is MNHEY and CDR2 SVGAGI. Trimming removed 0 bases at V and 5 bases at J, with 10 bases between. This CDR3 spans 14 amino acids. Here the CDR3 DNA reads TGTGCCAGCAGTTACTCGTCCGGGGTGACTGAAGCTTTCTTT. It yields the protein CASSYSSGVTEAFF.

The rearrangement joins TRBV25-1 to TRBJ1-2, with unresolved D. Germline assignment: CDR1 MGHDK and CDR2 SYGVNS. V shed 1 base and J shed 4 bases, with 10 bases lying between them. The CDR3 covers 14 residues. CDR3 in DNA: TGTGCCAGCAGTGAATCGGGAGTGGGCTATGGCTACACCTTC. Translation: CASSESGVGYGYTF.

The chain combines TRBV5-1 with TRBJ2-1; 8 nucleotides align to TRBD2. Germline V gene lookup returns CDR1 SGHRS and CDR2 YFSETQ. The CDR3 sequence is 15 residues long. Unmatched junction bases numbered 7, after V lost 2 bases and J lost 6 bases. The CDR3: CASSFMVAGSNEQFF. In DNA, the CDR3 is TGCGCCAGCAGCTTTATGGTAGCGGGAAGCAATGAGCAGTTCTTC.